The 5 T cell receptor gamma chains in this list originate from one sample, sequenced in a study of γδ T cells in repeated Plasmodium falciparum infection. Vgamma9/Vdelta2+ and Vdelta2-negative gammadelta T cells were flow-sorted from PBMC for bulk sequencing. TCRdb redid clone calling on the multiplex PCR reads using CATT. The sample contains 20,000 to 30,000 gamma-chain clones, 3% of which appear only once. Sequenced material: gamma-delta T cells from blood. These TCRs come from a pool of human donors (malaria-infected and uninfected, not separated).

This clone was seen repeatedly, ten times or more. The chain has TRGV8 and TRGJ1 or TRGJ2. Germline values: CDR1 VENAVY, CDR2 YDSYNSRV. V lost 2 bases to trimming and J lost 5 bases; unmatched junction nucleotides: 12. This CDR3 spans 15 amino acids. The CDR3 nucleotides read TGTGCCACCTGGGATAACCGAATTCCTGATTATAAGAAACTCTTT. The encoded protein is CATWDNRIPDYKKLF.

This clone showed up many times. A read error likely explains why the TCRdb protein, taken from a much larger clone, differs from this DNA's translation at residue 10; the protein shown is translated from the DNA. This chain links TRGV9 with TRGJP. The CDR3 extends over 17 amino acids. Germline values: CDR1 GITISATS, CDR2 ISYDGTV (reference sequence). The DNA for the CDR3 is TGTGCCTTGTGGGAAGGAAAACAAGAGTCGGGCAAAAAAATCAAGGTATTT. Protein product: CALWEGKQESGKKIKVF.

In its sample, this clone was seen many times. The mismatch at residue 5 between this DNA's translation and the TCRdb protein of a much larger clone likely reflects a read error; the protein shown is translated from the DNA. This sequence joins TRGV2 and TRGJ1 or TRGJ2. No J gene was available from TCRdb, and it was assigned here by a germline match of the DNA. The CDR3 runs 14 residues. Per germline, CDR1 EGSNGY and CDR2 YDSYNSKV. The J segment lost 3 bases and the V segment lost 6 bases, leaving 11 bases of the junction unmatched. The CDR3 is CATWYASFYYKKLF. The CDR3 nucleotides are TGTGCCACCTGGTACGCTTCTTTTTATTATAAGAAACTCTTT.

To note about this clone: The protein that TCRdb holds for this DNA derives from a much larger clone and differs from the translated DNA at residue 11, which likely indicates a read error; the protein shown here is translated from the DNA. The J gene has no call, while the V gene is TRGV3. This CDR3 spans 13 amino acids. Germline CDR1 VTNTFY, CDR2 YDVSTARD (reference sequence). The CDR3, as DNA: TGTGCCACCTGGGACAGCGTTTATTATAAGGAACTCTTT. This gives the protein CATWDSVYYKELF.

As to this clone: A far larger clone is one nucleotide away, so this likely arose from a read error. CDR3 in amino acids: CATWETTNYYKKLF. Here the CDR3 DNA reads TGTGCCACCTGGGAAACCACGAATTATTATAAGAAACTCTTC. TRGV4 is the V gene, and the J gene was not called. Germline CDR1 reads EGSTGY; CDR2 reads YDSYTSSV. CDR3 length equals 14 residues.